This section outlines one T cell receptor (beta chain) sequence together with its context. No antigen is known for it. This record comes from a study of shared clonotypes between healthy human individuals. General study results and limits: Naive CD4 clonotypes overlapped across several donors at approximately 5.3%.

The table came from immunoSEQ multiplex PCR; TCRdb's copy has only in-frame clones and leaves some out. The repertoire consists of about 2.3 million clones, with roughly 90% occurring once and the leading ten covering about 0.36%. The CDR3 covers 15 residues. Per the germline V gene, CDR1 is MNHEY and CDR2 is SMNVEV (reference sequence). V lost 6 bases, J lost 2 bases, and 14 bases lay in between. The sequence was obtained from a man between 18 and 29 years old in good health. Some clones in this sample may be carry-over from other donors' samples. Sample: naive CD4+ T cells from PBMCs. Subset in this sample: CD45RA+ positively selected. The chain is built from TRBV27 and TRBJ2-1, with D perhaps matching TRBD2 (5 bases). CDR3 DNA: TGTGCCAGCAGGCCGCTGGAGAGGGCCTACAATGAGCAGTTCTTC. Its translation is CASRPLERAYNEQFF.